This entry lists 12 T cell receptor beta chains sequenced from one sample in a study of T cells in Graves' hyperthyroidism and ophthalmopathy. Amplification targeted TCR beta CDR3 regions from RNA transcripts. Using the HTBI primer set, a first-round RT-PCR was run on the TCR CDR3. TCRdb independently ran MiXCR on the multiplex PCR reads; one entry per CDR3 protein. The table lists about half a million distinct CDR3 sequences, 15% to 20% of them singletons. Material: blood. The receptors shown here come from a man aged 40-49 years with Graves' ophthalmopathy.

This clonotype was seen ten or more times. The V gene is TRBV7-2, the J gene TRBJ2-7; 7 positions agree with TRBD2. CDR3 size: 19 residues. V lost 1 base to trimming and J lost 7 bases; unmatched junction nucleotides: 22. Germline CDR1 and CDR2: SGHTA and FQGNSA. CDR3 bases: TGTGCCAGCAGCTTAGACCCTAGCGGTAGGCACCCATTCTCGGGGGAGCAGTACTTC. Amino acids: CASSLDPSGRHPFSGEQYF.

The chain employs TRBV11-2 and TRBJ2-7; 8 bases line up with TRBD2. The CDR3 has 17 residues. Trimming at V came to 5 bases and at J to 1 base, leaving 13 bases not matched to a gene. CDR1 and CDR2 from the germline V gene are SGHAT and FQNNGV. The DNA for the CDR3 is TGTGCCAGCAGCCCTACCAGATCTAGCGGGCGTTCCTACGAGCAGTACTTC. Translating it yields CASSPTRSSGRSYEQYF.

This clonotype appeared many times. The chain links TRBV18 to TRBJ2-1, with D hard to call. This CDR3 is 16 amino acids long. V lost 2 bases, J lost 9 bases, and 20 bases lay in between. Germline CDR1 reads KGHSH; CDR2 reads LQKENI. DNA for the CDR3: TGTGCCAGCTCACCATCGGACCCCGTCCTATTTAGTGAGCAGTTCTTC. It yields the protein CASSPSDPVLFSEQFF.

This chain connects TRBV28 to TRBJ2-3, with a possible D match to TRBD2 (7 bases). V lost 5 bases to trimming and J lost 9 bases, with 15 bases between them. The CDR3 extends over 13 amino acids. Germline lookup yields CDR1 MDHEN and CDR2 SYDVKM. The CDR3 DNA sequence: TGTGCCAGCAGTCTCACAGGGCGGGGGACGCAGTATTTT. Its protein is CASSLTGRGTQYF.

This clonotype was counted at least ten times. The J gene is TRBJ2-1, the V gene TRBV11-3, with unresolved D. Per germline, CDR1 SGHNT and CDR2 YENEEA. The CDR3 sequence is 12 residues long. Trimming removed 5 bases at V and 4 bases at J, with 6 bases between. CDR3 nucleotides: TGTGCCAGCAGCCACGAGTACAATGAGCAGTTCTTC. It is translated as CASSHEYNEQFF.

Written as DNA, the CDR3 is TGCAGCGCCACGGACAGGGGAAGCCACGAGCAGTACTTC. Translation gives CSATDRGSHEQYF. The chain uses TRBV29-1 and TRBJ2-7; 9 positions match TRBD1. V shed 7 bases, J shed 5 bases, and the junction held 9 bases outside the gene matches. This CDR3 contains 13 residues. CDR1 and CDR2 (germline): SQVTM, ANQGSEA.

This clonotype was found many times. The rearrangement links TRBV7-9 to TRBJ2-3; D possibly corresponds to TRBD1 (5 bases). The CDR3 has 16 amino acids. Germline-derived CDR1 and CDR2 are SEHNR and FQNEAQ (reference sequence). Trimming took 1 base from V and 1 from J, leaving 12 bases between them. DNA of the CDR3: TGTGCCAGCAGCTTAGGGGGCCTCCGGGGCACAGATACGCAGTATTTT. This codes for CASSLGGLRGTDTQYF.

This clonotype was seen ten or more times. The CDR3 spells CASSLAGTPFNEQYF. For the CDR3, the DNA is TGCGCCAGCAGCTTGGCTGGGACCCCCTTTAACGAGCAGTACTTC. This chain links TRBV5-1 with TRBJ2-7; tentatively, D is TRBD1 or TRBD2 (5 bases each). The V end was cut by 0 bases, the J end by 5 bases, with 15 bases between. Germline-derived CDR1 and CDR2 are SGHRS and YFSETQ. The CDR3 totals 15 residues.

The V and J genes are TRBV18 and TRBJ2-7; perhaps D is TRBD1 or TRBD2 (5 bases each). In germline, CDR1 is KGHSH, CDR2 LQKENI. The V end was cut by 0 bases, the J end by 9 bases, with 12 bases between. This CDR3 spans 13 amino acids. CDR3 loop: CASSPPGRDRQYF. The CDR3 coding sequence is TGTGCCAGCTCACCACCGGGTCGGGACCGGCAGTACTTC. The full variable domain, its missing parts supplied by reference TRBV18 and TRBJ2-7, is NAGVMQNPRHLVRRRGQEARLRCSPMKGHSHVYWYRQLPEEGLKFMVYLQKENIIDESGMPKERFSAEFPKEGPSILRIQQVVRGDSAAYFCASSPPGRDRQYFGPGTRLTVT.

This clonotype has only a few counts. In DNA form, the CDR3 reads TGTGCCAGCAGCCGGACCCAGACTAGCGGGAGAGGGCATGAGCAGTTCTTC. The encoded protein is CASSRTQTSGRGHEQFF. The chain employs TRBV11-1 and TRBJ2-1; 12 bases agree with TRBD2. Germline CDR1 is SGHAT and CDR2 is FQDESV (reference sequence). CDR3 length equals 17 residues. After removal of 5 bases from V and 8 bases from J, the junction contained 13 bases not matched to a gene.

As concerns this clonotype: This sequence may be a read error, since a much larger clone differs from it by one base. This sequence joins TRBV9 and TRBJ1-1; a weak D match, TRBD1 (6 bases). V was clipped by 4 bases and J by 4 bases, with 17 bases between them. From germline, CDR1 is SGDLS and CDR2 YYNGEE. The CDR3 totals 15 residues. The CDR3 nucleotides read TGTGCCAGCAGCAGCCACGGGGGCCGGGGCACTGAAGCTTTCTTT. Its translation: CASSSHGGRGTEAFF.

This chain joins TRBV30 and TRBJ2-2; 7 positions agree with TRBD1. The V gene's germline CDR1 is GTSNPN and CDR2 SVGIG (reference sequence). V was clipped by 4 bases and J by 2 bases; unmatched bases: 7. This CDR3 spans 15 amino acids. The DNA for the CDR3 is TGTGCCTGGACCCGGGACAGTATTAACACCGGGGAGCTGTTTTTT. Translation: CAWTRDSINTGELFF.